A single sample is the source of the 27 T cell receptor beta chains below, sequenced in a study of blood T cell repertoires in COVID-19. The table came from immunoSEQ multiplex PCR; TCRdb's copy has only in-frame clones and leaves some out. The data contain more than 150,000 clones, roughly 80% of them singletons. The material sequenced was peripheral blood. These receptors were obtained from a middle-aged woman with acute or convalescent COVID-19.

CDR3 protein: CASSAAAGTRNQPQHF. CDR3 nucleotides: TGTGCCAGCAGTGCTGCCGCGGGAACCCGCAATCAGCCCCAGCATTTT. The rearrangement uses TRBV2 and TRBJ1-5; D is unresolved. The germline V gene encodes CDR1 SNHLY and CDR2 FYNNEI. This CDR3 has 16 residues. Trimming stripped 4 bases from V and 2 bases from J, with 15 bases between.

This clone was observed a handful of times. The rearrangement joins TRBV19 to TRBJ2-3; possible D gene TRBD1, 5 bases. This CDR3 is built from 16 residues. Per the germline V gene, CDR1 is LNHDA and CDR2 is SQIVND (reference sequence). Trimming shortened V by 7 bases and J by 2 bases, and 19 bases separated the two germline ends. CDR3 nucleotide sequence: TGTGCCAGTACTGATAGGGGTACAGGAACCACAGATACGCAGTATTTT. This encodes CASTDRGTGTTDTQYF.

The chain combines TRBV7-9 with TRBJ2-7, with 10 bases that match TRBD2. The J segment lost 0 bases and the V segment lost 5 bases, leaving 4 bases of the junction unmatched. The length of the CDR3 is 15 residues. CDR1 is SEHNR, CDR2 FQNEAQ, per germline (reference sequence). The CDR3 DNA reads as TGTGCCAGCAGCCCACTAGCGGGGCCCTCCTACGAGCAGTACTTC. Residues: CASSPLAGPSYEQYF.

The chain carries TRBV5-1 and TRBJ2-2, with TRBD2 matching 7 bases. The CDR3 totals 14 residues. Germline V gene lookup returns CDR1 SGHRS and CDR2 YFSETQ. V shed 6 bases and J 1 base; nucleotides not matched to a gene: 3. CDR3 region: CASKLAENTGELFF. The DNA of the CDR3 is TGCGCCAGCAAGCTAGCGGAGAACACCGGGGAGCTGTTTTTT.

V gene TRBV10-3 combines with J gene TRBJ1-5; D remains unclear. V gave up 6 bases and J gave up 6 bases, with 21 bases separating them. This CDR3 contains 16 residues. Germline CDR1 is ENHRY and CDR2 is SYGVKD. CDR3 DNA: TGTGCCATCAGCCCGCAGCCAATCACACCAGGTCAGCCCCAGCATTTT. Amino acid sequence: CAISPQPITPGQPQHF.

This sequence joins TRBV30 and TRBJ1-5; 9 bases fit TRBD1. The CDR3 length is 15 residues. J lost 5 bases, V lost 2 bases, and 7 bases had no gene match. Per the germline V gene, CDR1 is GTSNPN and CDR2 is SVGIG (reference sequence). The CDR3 is CAWSQRDRVYQPQHF. The CDR3 nucleotides are TGTGCCTGGAGTCAACGGGACAGGGTCTATCAGCCCCAGCATTTT.

In DNA, the CDR3 is TGCAGCGCAATGCGGGGCTCCTACAATGAGCAGTTCTTC. Translating gives CSAMRGSYNEQFF. This rearrangement joins TRBV29-1 to TRBJ2-1; possibly TRBD2 for D (6 bases). V lost 7 bases and J 0 bases, leaving 10 bases between the germline ends. The CDR3 loop spans 13 amino acids. Germline-derived CDR1 and CDR2 are SQVTM and ANQGSEA.

This chain's CDR3 is CASSPASETGANVLTF. CDR3 nucleotide sequence: TGTGCCAGCAGTCCGGCTAGCGAGACTGGGGCCAACGTCCTGACTTTC. The chain joins TRBV28 to TRBJ2-6, with D possibly TRBD2 on 6 matching bases. The V and J ends lost 5 bases and 2 bases respectively, with 13 bases between them. The CDR3 extends over 16 amino acids. Germline assignment: CDR1 MDHEN and CDR2 SYDVKM.

J is TRBJ1-4 and V is TRBV7-2; D is uncertain. Germline-derived CDR1 and CDR2 are SGHTA and FQGNSA. Trimming stripped 6 bases from V and 0 bases from J, with 8 bases between. The CDR3 totals 14 residues. The CDR3 here is CASRPTATNEKLFF. CDR3 nucleotide sequence: TGTGCCAGCAGACCAACGGCAACTAATGAAAAACTGTTTTTT.

The genes are TRBV5-1 and TRBJ2-1; 13 nucleotides align to TRBD2. This CDR3 comprises 14 residues. CDR1 is SGHRS and CDR2 is YFSETQ in the germline V gene. The V and J ends lost 7 bases and 6 bases, in that order; junction bases with no gene match: 4. DNA for the CDR3: TGCGCCAGCCGGAGGACTAGCGGGAGCAATGAGCAGTTCTTC. It codes for CASRRTSGSNEQFF.

The J gene is TRBJ2-7, the V gene TRBV5-4, with TRBD2 identical over 14 bases. The J segment lost 3 bases and the V segment lost 4 bases, leaving 15 bases of the junction unmatched. The CDR3 is 19 residues long. Germline CDR1 is SGHNT and CDR2 is YYREEE (reference sequence). DNA for the CDR3: TGTGCCAGCAGCCCGGGAGTTCGGACTAGCGGGAGGTTAGACTACGAGCAGTACTTC. It codes for CASSPGVRTSGRLDYEQYF.

V is TRBV5-1 and J is TRBJ1-2; weak D call: TRBD1 (6 bases). The CDR3 sequence is 18 residues long. The V gene lost 2 bases and the J gene lost 2 bases, with 22 bases spanning the gap. Per germline, CDR1 SGHRS and CDR2 YFSETQ. The CDR3 spells CASSFWIAQGFGNYGYTF. The CDR3 DNA follows: TGCGCCAGCAGCTTCTGGATTGCACAGGGATTTGGGAACTATGGCTACACCTTC. The full variable domain, its missing parts supplied by reference TRBV5-1 and TRBJ1-2, is KAGVTQTPRYLIKTRGQQVTLSCSPISGHRSVSWYQQTPGQGLQFLFEYFSETQRNKGNFPGRFSGRQFSNSRSEMNVSTLELGDSALYLCASSFWIAQGFGNYGYTFGSGTRLTVV.

This clone was seen a handful of times. The gene calls are TRBV11-2 and TRBJ1-2, with 7 positions matching TRBD1. Trimming cost V 5 bases and J 4 bases; bases outside gene matches: 16. Germline CDR1 SGHAT, CDR2 FQNNGV. This CDR3 comprises 17 residues. CDR3 protein: CASSPPGSRGRIYGYTF. The CDR3 DNA is TGTGCCAGCAGCCCCCCCGGGTCGAGGGGGCGAATCTATGGCTACACCTTC.

The chain couples TRBV6-2 or TRBV6-3 to TRBJ2-7; TRBD2 aligns across 8 bases. CDR3 length equals 18 residues. Germline V gene sequence: CDR1 MNHEY, CDR2 SVGEGT. The V segment lost 3 bases and the J segment 0 bases; nucleotides outside the gene matches: 13. The CDR3 sequence: CASSYILWSGGDSYEQYF. The DNA for the CDR3 is TGTGCCAGCAGTTATATCCTGTGGAGCGGGGGAGACTCCTACGAGCAGTACTTC.

The rearrangement joins TRBV7-2 to TRBJ1-2, with no clear D. This CDR3 has 16 amino acids. The V gene's germline CDR1 is SGHTA and CDR2 FQGNSA. Trimming removed 5 bases at V and 5 bases at J, with 21 bases between. CDR3 region: CASSPPGGKNVYGYTF. The CDR3 DNA is TGTGCCAGCAGCCCCCCCGGCGGGAAGAATGTGTATGGCTACACCTTC.

The chain is built from TRBV28 and TRBJ2-3, with TRBD2 matching 12 bases. Germline V CDR1 and CDR2: MDHEN, SYDVKM. This CDR3 comprises 15 residues. Germline trimming cut 5 bases from V and 6 bases from J; bases unmatched to any gene: 6. CDR3 in DNA: TGTGCCAGCAGTCTAGCGGGAGGGCCTGTGGATACGCAGTATTTT. Translated: CASSLAGGPVDTQYF.

This chain uses TRBV2 with TRBJ2-5; TRBD2 agrees at 7 bases. V lost 3 bases and J lost 2; bases outside the gene matches: 6. CDR1 and CDR2 from the germline V gene are SNHLY and FYNNEI. The CDR3 is 15 residues long. CDR3 sequence reads: CASSELGGGQETQYF. The CDR3, as DNA: TGTGCCAGCAGTGAGTTGGGCGGGGGACAAGAGACCCAGTACTTC.

This clone occurred once. The CDR3 coding sequence is TGTGCCAGCAGTGAAACCAGGGGGAGAGCTTTCTTT. Residues: CASSETRGRAFF. The chain is built from TRBV2 and TRBJ1-1; the match to TRBD1 covers 7 bases. CDR1 SNHLY and CDR2 FYNNEI come from the germline V gene. This CDR3 has 12 residues. The J segment lost 10 bases and the V segment lost 2 bases, leaving 4 bases of the junction unmatched.

The chain carries TRBV7-9 and TRBJ1-4; TRBD1 agrees at 8 bases. The V gene's germline CDR1 is SEHNR and CDR2 FQNEAQ (reference sequence). J gave up 8 bases and V 5 bases, and 13 bases lay outside the gene matches. The CDR3 consists of 16 residues. Here the CDR3 DNA reads TGTGCCAGCAGCCAAGCAAAGGACAGGGAGGGAGAAAAACTGTTTTTT. Its translation: CASSQAKDREGEKLFF.

The V gene is TRBV7-9, the J gene TRBJ2-1; TRBD2 matches 11 bases. CDR1 is SEHNR and CDR2 is FQNEAQ in the germline V gene (reference sequence). Trimming cost V 4 bases and J 4 bases; bases outside gene matches: 12. This CDR3 contains 18 residues. Here the CDR3 reads CASSSPATSGSSYNEQFF. In nucleotides, the CDR3 is TGTGCCAGCAGCTCACCCGCTACTAGCGGGAGTTCATACAATGAGCAGTTCTTC. The entire variable domain, with the rest obtained from reference TRBV7-9 and TRBJ2-1, is as follows: DTGVSQNPRHKITKRGQNVTFRCDPISEHNRLYWYRQTLGQGPEFLTYFQNEAQLEKSRLLSDRFSAERPKGSFSTLEIQRTEQGDSAMYLCASSSPATSGSSYNEQFFGPGTRLTVL.

The V call is TRBV7-3, the J call TRBJ1-1; D uncertain. Germline CDR1 reads SGHTA; CDR2 reads FQGTGA. The CDR3 has 14 amino acids. Trimming took 2 bases from V and 0 from J, leaving 7 bases between them. The CDR3 loop reads CASSLGEMNTEAFF. The CDR3 DNA is TGTGCCAGCAGCTTAGGAGAAATGAACACTGAAGCTTTCTTT.

The chain has TRBV5-6 and TRBJ2-1; D remains unclear. The CDR3 is 15 residues long. V was shortened by 0 bases and J by 6 bases, with 13 bases between the two germline ends. Germline V gene data show CDR1 as SGHDT and CDR2 as YYEEEE. CDR3 nucleotides: TGTGCCAGCAGCTTGGAACGAGGAACCCTCAATGAGCAGTTCTTC. It encodes CASSLERGTLNEQFF.

The V gene is TRBV18, the J gene TRBJ2-7, with 8 bases lining up with TRBD2. The CDR3 length is 15 residues. Trimming removed 6 bases from V and 3 bases from J; junction bases left unmatched: 10. Germline-derived CDR1 and CDR2 are KGHSH and LQKENI. The CDR3 spells CASSQLGSGDYEQYF. The CDR3 nucleotides read TGTGCCAGCTCCCAATTGGGTAGCGGGGACTACGAGCAGTACTTC. The full variable domain, its missing parts supplied by reference TRBV18 and TRBJ2-7, is NAGVMQNPRHLVRRRGQEARLRCSPMKGHSHVYWYRQLPEEGLKFMVYLQKENIIDESGMPKERFSAEFPKEGPSILRIQQVVRGDSAAYFCASSQLGSGDYEQYFGPGTRLTVT.

The chain combines TRBV10-2 with TRBJ1-2; no reliable D call. Deletions cut 6 bases from V and 4 bases from J, with 12 bases between. The germline V gene has CDR1 WSHSY and CDR2 SAAADI. This CDR3 is built from 13 residues. For the CDR3, the DNA is TGCGCCAGCAGGGGAGACAAACTCTATGGCTACACCTTC. The encoded protein is CASRGDKLYGYTF.

This chain connects TRBV28 to TRBJ1-5; D is uncertain. Germline CDR1 is MDHEN and CDR2 is SYDVKM. CDR3 length: 16 residues. V was shortened by 1 base and J by 0 bases, with 10 bases between the two germline ends. CDR3 residues: CASSLLSRYSNQPQHF. The DNA of the CDR3 is TGTGCCAGCAGTTTATTGTCCAGATATAGCAATCAGCCCCAGCATTTT.

This sequence joins TRBV6-5 and TRBJ2-1, with D possibly matching TRBD1 (6 bases). Germline V lookup: CDR1 MNHEY, CDR2 SVGAGI. V was trimmed by 8 bases and J by 15 bases, leaving 14 bases between them. This CDR3 spans 10 amino acids. The CDR3 sequence: CASGRTDSFF. CDR3 in DNA: TGTGCCAGCGGTAGGACAGACTCGTTCTTC.

The chain joins TRBV28 to TRBJ1-6; tentatively, D is TRBD1 (5 bases). The germline V gene has CDR1 MDHEN and CDR2 SYDVKM. Trimming pared 2 bases from V and 0 bases from J, leaving 8 bases between. The CDR3 extends over 16 amino acids. CDR3 in amino acids: CASSLPGDSYNSPLHF. CDR3 DNA: TGTGCCAGCAGTTTACCGGGGGACTCCTATAATTCACCCCTCCACTTT.